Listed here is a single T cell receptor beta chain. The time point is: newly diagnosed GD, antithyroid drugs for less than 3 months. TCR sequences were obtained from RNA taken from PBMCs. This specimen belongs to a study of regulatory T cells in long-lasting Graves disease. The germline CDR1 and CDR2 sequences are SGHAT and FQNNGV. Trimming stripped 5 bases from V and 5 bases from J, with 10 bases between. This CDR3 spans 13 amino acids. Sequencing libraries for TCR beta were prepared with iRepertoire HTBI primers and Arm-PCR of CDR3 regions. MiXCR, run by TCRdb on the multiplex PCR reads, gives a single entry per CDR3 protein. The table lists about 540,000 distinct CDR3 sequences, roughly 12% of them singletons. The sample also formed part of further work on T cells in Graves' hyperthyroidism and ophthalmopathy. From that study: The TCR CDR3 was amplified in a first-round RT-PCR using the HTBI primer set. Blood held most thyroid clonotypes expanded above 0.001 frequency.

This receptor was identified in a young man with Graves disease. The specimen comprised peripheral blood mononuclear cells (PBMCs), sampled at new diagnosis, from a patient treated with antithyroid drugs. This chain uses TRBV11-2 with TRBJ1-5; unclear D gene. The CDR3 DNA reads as TGTGCCAGCAGCCCCTCATCGGATCAGCCCCAGCATTTT. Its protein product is CASSPSSDQPQHF.